Each of the 25 T cell receptor beta chains below was sequenced from the same sample in a study of identifying expanded T cells in peripheral blood. Measured with immunoSEQ multiplex PCR; TCRdb has only the in-frame clones, and not every one. The data show 80,000 to 90,000 clones, around 87% seen once. Sequenced material: blood. These receptors were collected from a person aged 18-70 years in good health.

This clone was recorded only once. The chain joins TRBV7-8 to TRBJ1-1; D is ambiguous. The CDR3 totals 15 residues. Germline V lookup: CDR1 SGHVS, CDR2 FQNEAQ. V gave up 10 bases and J gave up 1 base, with 19 bases separating them. CDR3 bases: TGTGCCACTAAACCCCACCCGCTGGCGAACACTGAAGCTTTCTTT. Protein sequence: CATKPHPLANTEAFF.

The rearrangement uses TRBV6-1 and TRBJ1-2; D ambiguous. Per the germline V gene, CDR1 is MNHNS and CDR2 is SASEGT. The CDR3 length is 15 residues. V shed 2 bases and J shed 2 bases, with 12 bases lying between them. The CDR3 DNA is TGTGCCAGCAGTGAATTGAAGGGAAGGAACTATGGCTACACCTTC. Translating it yields CASSELKGRNYGYTF.

The chain couples TRBV11-3 to TRBJ1-2; D uncertain. The CDR3 extends over 13 amino acids. Germline-derived CDR1 and CDR2 are SGHNT and YENEEA. The V end lost 6 bases, the J end lost 2 bases, and 10 bases lay between the germline ends. The CDR3 coding sequence is TGTGCCAGCAGTACACAAGCAAACTATGGCTACACCTTC. Translating gives CASSTQANYGYTF. Combining the CDR3 with reference TRBV11-3 and TRBJ1-2 gives the whole variable domain EAGVVQSPRYKIIEKKQPVAFWCNPISGHNTLYWYLQNLGQGPELLIRYENEEAVDDSQLPKDRFSAERLKGVDSTLKIQPAELGDSAVYLCASSTQANYGYTFGSGTRLTVV.

The chain combines TRBV7-6 with TRBJ2-1; 13 nucleotides agree with TRBD2. The CDR3 length is 17 residues. Losses at the gene ends were 4 bases for V and 10 bases for J; bases not matched to a gene: 13. CDR1 is SGHVS, CDR2 FNYEAQ, per germline. In DNA, the CDR3 is TGTGCCAGCAGCTCCTGGACTAGCGGGGGCCCGGGGGACGAGCAGTTCTTC. Translation: CASSSWTSGGPGDEQFF. Complete variable domain (other parts from reference TRBV7-6 and TRBJ2-1): GAGVSQSPRYKVTKRGQDVALRCDPISGHVSLYWYRQALGQGPEFLTYFNYEAQQDKSGLPNDRFSAERPEGSISTLTIQRTEQRDSAMYRCASSSWTSGGPGDEQFFGPGTRLTVL.

The DNA for the CDR3 is TGCGCCAGCAGCTCGACAGGGGGCCGTGATGAAGCTTTCTTT. Residues: CASSSTGGRDEAFF. V and J are TRBV5-1 and TRBJ1-1, with 10 bases lining up with TRBD1. The CDR3 extends over 14 amino acids. V lost 3 bases to trimming and J lost 7 bases; unmatched junction nucleotides: 6. CDR1 SGHRS and CDR2 YFSETQ come from the germline V gene. Variable domain in full (rest from reference TRBV5-1 and TRBJ1-1): KAGVTQTPRYLIKTRGQQVTLSCSPISGHRSVSWYQQTPGQGLQFLFEYFSETQRNKGNFPGRFSGRQFSNSRSEMNVSTLELGDSALYLCASSSTGGRDEAFFGQGTRLTVV.

The chain joins TRBV5-1 to TRBJ2-2; D is ambiguous. The CDR3 loop spans 14 amino acids. The germline gives CDR1 SGHRS, CDR2 YFSETQ. Trimming cost V 0 bases and J 6 bases, with 9 bases left between them. CDR3 bases: TGCGCCAGCAGCTTGGGTCAGGTAGCCGGGGAGCTGTTTTTT. It codes for CASSLGQVAGELFF.

CDR3 protein: CASSLLPRAAISYNEQFF. The CDR3 bases are TGTGCCAGCAGCTTATTACCGCGAGCTGCAATCTCCTACAATGAGCAGTTCTTC. The V gene is TRBV7-9, the J gene TRBJ2-1; D is unclear. V shed 2 bases and J shed 0 bases, with 17 bases lying between them. The CDR3 has 18 residues. The germline V gene encodes CDR1 SEHNR and CDR2 FQNEAQ (reference sequence).

The chain is built from TRBV11-3 and TRBJ2-1, with D possibly matching TRBD1 (5 bases). Trimming removed 2 bases from V and 6 bases from J, with 11 bases in between. CDR3 length: 14 residues. CDR1 and CDR2 (germline): SGHNT, YENEEA. This CDR3 reads CASSLSGRANEQFF. Here the CDR3 DNA reads TGTGCCAGCAGCTTATCAGGCAGGGCCAATGAGCAGTTCTTC.

This clone was detected only once. V usage is TRBV18 and J usage is TRBJ1-2; weak D call: TRBD1 (5 bases). The V end lost 5 bases, the J end lost 6 bases, and 13 bases lay between the germline ends. Per the germline V gene, CDR1 is KGHSH and CDR2 is LQKENI. CDR3 length equals 13 residues. This CDR3 reads CASSGADNNGYTF. CDR3 bases: TGTGCCAGCTCAGGGGCAGATAATAATGGCTACACCTTC.

This clone was counted a few times. The genes are TRBV5-6 and TRBJ2-7; the D gene is possibly TRBD1 (6 bases). The V and J ends lost 1 base and 2 bases respectively, with 16 bases between them. This CDR3 region has 16 residues. In germline, CDR1 is SGHDT, CDR2 YYEEEE. CDR3 nucleotides: TGTGCCAGCAGCTTGATCCTGGAGACAGGAGCCTACGAGCAGTACTTC. It yields the protein CASSLILETGAYEQYF.

V gene TRBV5-1 combines with J gene TRBJ2-1; D is unresolved. Trimming cost V 0 bases and J 3 bases, with 10 bases left between them. The CDR3 runs 15 residues. Germline assignment: CDR1 SGHRS and CDR2 YFSETQ. The CDR3 DNA reads TGCGCCAGCAGCTTGGTCCCTGGTGTCTACAATGAGCAGTTCTTC. Its protein product is CASSLVPGVYNEQFF.

The CDR3 DNA sequence: TGTGCCAGCAGCTTACAGGGGCGCTTAGATGGCTACACCTTC. Its protein is CASSLQGRLDGYTF. The rearrangement links TRBV7-9 to TRBJ1-2; tentatively, D is TRBD1 (6 bases). CDR3 length equals 14 residues. Trimming pared 2 bases from V and 6 bases from J, leaving 13 bases between. Germline V lookup: CDR1 SEHNR, CDR2 FQNEAQ (reference sequence).

The CDR3 spells CASSFSRTWTANQPQHF. In DNA form, the CDR3 reads TGTGCCAGCAGCTTTAGCCGAACTTGGACAGCCAATCAGCCCCAGCATTTT. This chain joins TRBV7-9 and TRBJ1-5, with D perhaps TRBD1 (6 bases). Germline lookup yields CDR1 SEHNR and CDR2 FQNEAQ (reference sequence). V was shortened by 3 bases and J by 3 bases, with 18 bases between the two germline ends. The length of the CDR3 is 17 residues.

The rearrangement joins TRBV30 to TRBJ2-3; a possible D gene is TRBD2 (6 bases). Germline-derived CDR1 and CDR2 are GTSNPN and SVGIG (reference sequence). The CDR3 extends over 15 amino acids. Trimming removed 3 bases from V and 0 bases from J, with 13 bases in between. The CDR3 DNA follows: TGTGCCTGGAGGCCGCGGGGCGGGAGCACAGATACGCAGTATTTT. Protein product: CAWRPRGGSTDTQYF.

This clone was observed a few times. The chain carries TRBV7-2 and TRBJ1-6; 7 bases agree with TRBD1. CDR3 size: 15 residues. CDR1 and CDR2 (germline): SGHTA, FQGNSA. Trimming at V came to 1 base and at J to 8 bases, leaving 5 bases not matched to a gene. The CDR3 sequence is CASSLGPGGDSPLHF. DNA for the CDR3: TGTGCCAGCAGCTTAGGGCCAGGGGGAGATTCACCCCTCCACTTT. The variable domain in full, with the rest retrieved from reference TRBV7-2 and TRBJ1-6, is GAGVSQSPSNKVTEKGKDVELRCDPISGHTALYWYRQSLGQGLEFLIYFQGNSAPDKSGLPSDRFSAERTGGSVSTLTIQRTQQEDSAVYLCASSLGPGGDSPLHFGNGTRLTVT.

The chain uses TRBV2 and TRBJ2-1; 12 nucleotides line up with TRBD2. The CDR3 is 16 amino acids. CDR1 and CDR2 from the germline V gene are SNHLY and FYNNEI. J gave up 9 bases and V 4 bases, and 10 bases lay outside the gene matches. CDR3 in amino acids: CASSVPLAGGGGEQFF. The CDR3 nucleotides are TGTGCCAGCAGTGTCCCACTAGCGGGGGGTGGAGGTGAGCAGTTCTTC.

This sequence joins TRBV7-9 and TRBJ2-7; 7 positions agree with TRBD1. The junction had 3 bases not matched to a gene; V was cut back by 1 base and J by 3 bases. Germline loops: CDR1 SEHNR, CDR2 FQNEAQ (reference sequence). The CDR3 consists of 14 residues. The CDR3 here is CASSLDPGGYEQYF. The DNA of the CDR3 is TGTGCCAGCAGCTTAGACCCAGGGGGCTACGAGCAGTACTTC.

This chain links TRBV5-1 with TRBJ2-3; D remains unclear. Germline V gene lookup returns CDR1 SGHRS and CDR2 YFSETQ. This CDR3 has 12 residues. Trimming removed 3 bases from V and 5 bases from J, with 7 bases in between. The CDR3, as DNA: TGCGCCAGCAGCTCTGAAATAGATACGCAGTATTTT. Translated, it gives CASSSEIDTQYF. Supplemented by reference TRBV5-1 and TRBJ2-3, the full variable domain reads KAGVTQTPRYLIKTRGQQVTLSCSPISGHRSVSWYQQTPGQGLQFLFEYFSETQRNKGNFPGRFSGRQFSNSRSEMNVSTLELGDSALYLCASSSEIDTQYFGPGTRLTVL.

CDR3 residues: CASSQVFMNTEAFF. The CDR3 coding sequence is TGCGCCAGCAGCCAAGTGTTTATGAACACTGAAGCTTTCTTT. This chain joins TRBV4-1 and TRBJ1-1, with D hard to call. CDR3 length: 14 residues. Germline CDR1 and CDR2: MGHRA and YSYEKL. Trimming stripped 1 base from V and 0 bases from J, with 6 bases between.

The chain couples TRBV29-1 to TRBJ2-3; D is possibly TRBD1 or TRBD2 (5 bases each). Trimming pared 1 base from V and 5 bases from J, leaving 19 bases between. The CDR3 covers 16 residues. In germline, CDR1 is SQVTM, CDR2 ANQGSEA. This CDR3 is CSVEGVRGEREDTQYF. The DNA for the CDR3 is TGCAGCGTTGAAGGTGTTAGGGGTGAGAGGGAAGATACGCAGTATTTT.

In this sample, this clone is medium-sized. The chain has TRBV4-3 and TRBJ1-2; weak D call: TRBD1 (6 bases). Germline V gives CDR1 LGHNA, CDR2 YSLEER. Deletions cut 0 bases from V and 5 bases from J, with 19 bases between. This CDR3 contains 17 residues. The CDR3 coding sequence is TGCGCCAGCAGCCAAGAGGACCCCGGGGGCCCGTGGTATGGCTACACCTTC. Translated: CASSQEDPGGPWYGYTF.

V and J are TRBV5-6 and TRBJ2-1; 7 bases are a match to TRBD1. The V gene's germline CDR1 is SGHDT and CDR2 YYEEEE. The V gene end was trimmed by 1 base and the J gene end by 3 bases; junction bases not matched to a gene: 13. This CDR3 is built from 18 residues. The CDR3 DNA reads TGTGCCAGCAGCTTGACCTCTTACAGGGGCGCTAACTACAATGAGCAGTTCTTC. Translating it yields CASSLTSYRGANYNEQFF.

The chain is built from TRBV7-9 and TRBJ1-1; TRBD1 agrees at 8 bases. This CDR3 contains 15 residues. Germline CDR1 SEHNR, CDR2 FQNEAQ (reference sequence). The junction had 11 bases not matched to a gene; V was cut back by 5 bases and J by 6 bases. The CDR3 nucleotides read TGTGCCAGCAGCCCAGAAAGGACAGGGAGGCCTGAAGCTTTCTTT. This encodes CASSPERTGRPEAFF.

V is TRBV9 and J is TRBJ1-2; TRBD1 matches 10 bases. J lost 2 bases, V lost 0 bases, and 4 bases had no gene match. Looked up from germline, CDR1 is SGDLS and CDR2 is YYNGEE. This CDR3 contains 16 residues. CDR3 DNA: TGTGCCAGCAGCGTAGCTCAGGGACAGGGGAACTATGGCTACACCTTC. Its protein is CASSVAQGQGNYGYTF.

The DNA for the CDR3 is TGTGCCAGCAGTTCCCTCGGGGGCGTGGAGACCCAGTACTTC. Translated: CASSSLGGVETQYF. The chain uses TRBV6-5 and TRBJ2-5, with D tentatively TRBD1 or TRBD2 (6 bases each). Germline loops: CDR1 MNHEY, CDR2 SVGAGI. The V end lost 4 bases, the J end lost 5 bases, and 14 bases lay between the germline ends. This CDR3 region has 14 residues.